These T cell receptor beta chains were read from a single sample in a study of T-cell reconstitution after alpha-beta-depleted transplantation in children. In TCRdb, the PCR reads were re-called with MiXCR into one record per CDR3 protein. This sample carries fewer than 700,000 distinct CDR3 sequences, approximately 13% of them seen once, and the ten largest clones take 2.2%. The specimen was PBMCs, mostly from graft donor cells, collected 360 days after TCRalphabeta/CD19-depleted stem cell transplant. Receptors originate from a male patient between 10 and 17 years old who had a stem cell transplant for acute myeloid leukemia, so the T cells may come from the graft donor. Each CDR3 is given with its conserved first and last residue. The D gene is left open where the match is weak. Some rows have no size entry. The others give once, few or many, or a class for an expanded clone.

D gene: TRBD2
V gene: TRBV4-3
clone size: few
J gene: TRBJ2-1
CDR3 DNA: TGCGCCAGCAGCCAAGCTCCCAGTAGCGGGGGCTACAATGAGCAGTTCTTC
CDR3 protein: CASSQAPSSGGYNEQFF

D gene: .
V gene: TRBV28
clone size: .
J gene: TRBJ2-3
CDR3 DNA: TGTGCCAGCAGTTTCCCACAGGGGAGGTCGGCAGATACGCAGTATTTT
CDR3 protein: CASSFPQGRSADTQYF

D gene: TRBD1
V gene: TRBV29-1
clone size: many
J gene: TRBJ1-2
CDR3 DNA: TGCAGCGTTGTAGGGGGCCTTACCTATGGCTACACCTTC
CDR3 protein: CSVVGGLTYGYTF

D gene: TRBD1
V gene: TRBV10-3
clone size: .
J gene: TRBJ2-1
CDR3 DNA: TGTGCCATCAGTGACTTCGGACAGGCCTCTAACAATGAGCAGTTCTTC
CDR3 protein: CAISDFGQASNNEQFF

D gene: .
V gene: TRBV14
clone size: few
J gene: TRBJ1-1
CDR3 DNA: TGTGCCAGCACCCAGGGTTCCCGGCCCAACATGAACACTGAAGCTTTCTTT
CDR3 protein: CASTQGSRPNMNTEAFF

D gene: .
V gene: TRBV6-1
clone size: .
J gene: TRBJ2-3
CDR3 DNA: TGTGCCAGCAGTGAAGTGACTTCCAAGTCAGATACGCAGTATTTT
CDR3 protein: CASSEVTSKSDTQYF

D gene: .
V gene: TRBV6-1
clone size: few
J gene: TRBJ2-5
CDR3 DNA: TGTGCCAGCAGTACGACCGCCGGGATACAAGAGACCCAGTACTTC
CDR3 protein: CASSTTAGIQETQYF

D gene: .
V gene: TRBV15
clone size: few
J gene: TRBJ2-7
CDR3 DNA: TGTGCCACCAGCAGCGGCCTGGATGCCGTTAATTACTACGAGCAGTACTTC
CDR3 protein: CATSSGLDAVNYYEQYF

D gene: TRBD2
V gene: TRBV20-1
clone size: few
J gene: TRBJ2-5
CDR3 DNA: TGCAGTGCTAGTGGGACTAGCGGGAGAGGAGGAGAGACCCAGTACTTC
CDR3 protein: CSASGTSGRGGETQYF

D gene: .
V gene: TRBV7-2
clone size: many
J gene: TRBJ1-1
CDR3 DNA: TGTGCCAGCAGCTTAAGGGTGACAGTGGGGAACACTGAAGCTTTCTTT
CDR3 protein: CASSLRVTVGNTEAFF

D gene: TRBD1
V gene: TRBV4-3
clone size: .
J gene: TRBJ2-5
CDR3 DNA: TGCGCCAGCAGCCAAACAGGGGCCCAGAAAGAGACCCAGTACTTC
CDR3 protein: CASSQTGAQKETQYF

D gene: .
V gene: TRBV27
clone size: many
J gene: TRBJ1-2
CDR3 DNA: TGTGCCAGCAGTTTTCAGGGGCGCCCTACTAACTATGGCTACACCTTC
CDR3 protein: CASSFQGRPTNYGYTF

D gene: .
V gene: TRBV21-1
clone size: few
J gene: TRBJ1-5
CDR3 DNA: TGTGCCAGCAGCAAAGCTGGGTCGGCAGGGCCTAATCAGCCCCAGCATTTT
CDR3 protein: CASSKAGSAGPNQPQHF

D gene: TRBD1
V gene: TRBV6-2/TRBV6-3
clone size: few
J gene: TRBJ2-1
CDR3 DNA: TGTGCCAGCAGCCACCCACAGGGGTGGGCCTACAATGAGCAGTTCTTC
CDR3 protein: CASSHPQGWAYNEQFF

D gene: .
V gene: TRBV10-3
clone size: .
J gene: TRBJ2-5
CDR3 DNA: TGTGCCATCAGTAGGAGAGACGAGATGACCCAGTACTTC
CDR3 protein: CAISRRDEMTQYF

D gene: .
V gene: TRBV5-1
clone size: many
J gene: TRBJ2-1
CDR3 DNA: TGCGCCAGCAGCTTGGCCTCCTACAATGAGCAGTTCTTC
CDR3 protein: CASSLASYNEQFF

D gene: TRBD2
V gene: TRBV7-8
clone size: few
J gene: TRBJ2-7
CDR3 DNA: TGTGCCAGCAGCTCGGGACTAGCGGGAGGGTCGAACTACGAGCAGTACTTC
CDR3 protein: CASSSGLAGGSNYEQYF

D gene: .
V gene: TRBV20-1
clone size: .
J gene: TRBJ2-3
CDR3 DNA: TGCAGTGCGCCGGGAGCCGTTAATACGCAGTATTTT
CDR3 protein: CSAPGAVNTQYF

D gene: .
V gene: TRBV29-1
clone size: .
J gene: TRBJ1-4
CDR3 DNA: TGCAGCGTTGAAGATCCTCGGGGGGGTGAAAAACTGTTTTTT
CDR3 protein: CSVEDPRGGEKLFF

D gene: .
V gene: TRBV24-1
clone size: few
J gene: TRBJ2-1
CDR3 DNA: TGTGCCACCAGTGATTTCGCTGGGAACAATGAGCAGTTCTTC
CDR3 protein: CATSDFAGNNEQFF

D gene: .
V gene: TRBV5-1
clone size: many
J gene: TRBJ2-7
CDR3 DNA: TGCGCCAGCAGCTTGGTCTTAGCGGCGGGTCTCCGATACGAGCAGTACTTC
CDR3 protein: CASSLVLAAGLRYEQYF

D gene: .
V gene: TRBV12-5
clone size: few
J gene: TRBJ1-2
CDR3 DNA: TGTGCTAGTGGTTCCCAGGGATACTATGGCTACACCTTC
CDR3 protein: CASGSQGYYGYTF

D gene: .
V gene: TRBV28
clone size: .
J gene: TRBJ2-4
CDR3 DNA: TGTGCCAGCGGCCCAACTGGGGCGAGAGGGTTAGTCAAAAACATTCAGTACTTC
CDR3 protein: CASGPTGARGLVKNIQYF

D gene: TRBD1
V gene: TRBV28
clone size: few
J gene: TRBJ1-1
CDR3 DNA: TGTGCCAGCAGTATGACAGGGGTGAACACTGAAGCTTTCTTT
CDR3 protein: CASSMTGVNTEAFF

D gene: .
V gene: TRBV11-3
clone size: few
J gene: TRBJ2-1
CDR3 DNA: TGTGCCAGCACCCAAGCAACGGAGGGGGTTGAGCAGTTCTTC
CDR3 protein: CASTQATEGVEQFF

D gene: TRBD2
V gene: TRBV6-1
clone size: many
J gene: TRBJ2-7
CDR3 DNA: TGTGCCAGCAGTAAACGACAGGCACTAGCGGGAACCACCTACGAGCAGTACTTC
CDR3 protein: CASSKRQALAGTTYEQYF

D gene: .
V gene: TRBV20-1
clone size: many
J gene: TRBJ1-1
CDR3 DNA: TGCAGTGCTATACCCCCGGGCAGAATGAACACTGAAGCTTTCTTT
CDR3 protein: CSAIPPGRMNTEAFF

D gene: .
V gene: TRBV3-1
clone size: many
J gene: TRBJ1-1
CDR3 DNA: TGTGCCAGCAGGGGGGAGTTCACTGAAGCTTTCTTT
CDR3 protein: CASRGEFTEAFF

D gene: TRBD1
V gene: TRBV5-1
clone size: .
J gene: TRBJ2-7
CDR3 DNA: TGCGCCAGCAGCGAAAACAGGGGGCTCCATGGCGAGCAGTACTTC
CDR3 protein: CASSENRGLHGEQYF

D gene: .
V gene: TRBV28
clone size: many
J gene: TRBJ2-3
CDR3 DNA: TGTGCCAGCAGTTTATGGTTAGGCACAGATACGCAGTATTTT
CDR3 protein: CASSLWLGTDTQYF

D gene: .
V gene: TRBV29-1
clone size: .
J gene: TRBJ2-3
CDR3 DNA: TGCAGCGTTGGCTACTTCGCCGCGACAGATACGCAGTATTTT
CDR3 protein: CSVGYFAATDTQYF

D gene: .
V gene: TRBV28
clone size: many
J gene: TRBJ2-1
CDR3 DNA: TGTGCCAGCACAGGGGGGCGGACCGGTGAGCAGTTCTTC
CDR3 protein: CASTGGRTGEQFF